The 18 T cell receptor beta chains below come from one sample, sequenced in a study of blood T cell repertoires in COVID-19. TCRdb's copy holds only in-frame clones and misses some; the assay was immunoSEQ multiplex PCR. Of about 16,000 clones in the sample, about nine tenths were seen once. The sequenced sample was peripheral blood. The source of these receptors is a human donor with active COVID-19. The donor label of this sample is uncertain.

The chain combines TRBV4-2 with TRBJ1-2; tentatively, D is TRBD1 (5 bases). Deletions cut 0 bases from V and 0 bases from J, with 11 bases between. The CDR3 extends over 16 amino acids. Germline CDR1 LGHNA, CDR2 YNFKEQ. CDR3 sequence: CASSQDQGSANYGYTF. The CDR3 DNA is TGTGCCAGCAGCCAAGATCAGGGTTCAGCTAACTATGGCTACACCTTC.

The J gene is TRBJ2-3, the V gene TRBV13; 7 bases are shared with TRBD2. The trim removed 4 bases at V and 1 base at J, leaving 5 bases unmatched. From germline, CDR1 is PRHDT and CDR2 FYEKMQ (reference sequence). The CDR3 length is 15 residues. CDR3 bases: TGTGCCAGCAGCTACGGGGACTACGGCACAGATACGCAGTATTTT. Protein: CASSYGDYGTDTQYF.

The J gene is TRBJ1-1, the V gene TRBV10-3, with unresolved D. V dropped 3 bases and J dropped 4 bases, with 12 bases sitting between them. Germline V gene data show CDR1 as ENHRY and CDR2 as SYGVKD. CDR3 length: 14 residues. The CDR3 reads CAISDPGRSTEAFF. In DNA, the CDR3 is TGTGCCATCAGTGACCCGGGAAGGAGCACTGAAGCTTTCTTT.

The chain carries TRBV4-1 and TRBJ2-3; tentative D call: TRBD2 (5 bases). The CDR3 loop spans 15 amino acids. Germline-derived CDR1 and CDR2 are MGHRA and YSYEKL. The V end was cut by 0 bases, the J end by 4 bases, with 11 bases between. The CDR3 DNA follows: TGCGCCAGCAGCCAAGATCCCGGGATTCCAGATACGCAGTATTTT. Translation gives CASSQDPGIPDTQYF.

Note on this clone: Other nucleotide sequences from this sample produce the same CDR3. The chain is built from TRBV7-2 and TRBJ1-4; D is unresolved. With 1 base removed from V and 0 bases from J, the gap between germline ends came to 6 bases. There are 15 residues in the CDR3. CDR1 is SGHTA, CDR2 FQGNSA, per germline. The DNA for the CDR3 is TGTGCCAGCAGCTTAGTCCCTGCAACTAATGAAAAACTGTTTTTT. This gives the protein CASSLVPATNEKLFF.

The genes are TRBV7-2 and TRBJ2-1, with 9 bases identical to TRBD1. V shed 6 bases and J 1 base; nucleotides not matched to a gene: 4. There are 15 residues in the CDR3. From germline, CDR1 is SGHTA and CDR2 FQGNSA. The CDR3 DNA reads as TGTGCCAGCAGTAGACAGGGGGTATCCTACAATGAGCAGTTCTTC. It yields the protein CASSRQGVSYNEQFF.

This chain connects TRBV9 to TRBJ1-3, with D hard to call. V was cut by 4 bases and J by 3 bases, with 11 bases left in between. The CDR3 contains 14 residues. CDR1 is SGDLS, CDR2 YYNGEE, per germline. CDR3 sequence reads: CASSPWSGGNTIYF. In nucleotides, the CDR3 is TGTGCCAGCAGCCCCTGGAGCGGTGGAAACACCATATATTTT.

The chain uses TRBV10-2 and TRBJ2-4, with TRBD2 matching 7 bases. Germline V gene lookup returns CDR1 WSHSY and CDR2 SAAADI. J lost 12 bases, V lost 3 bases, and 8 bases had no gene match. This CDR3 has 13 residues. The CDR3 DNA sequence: TGCGCCAGCAGTGATCCCACCGGGACTAATCAGTACTTC. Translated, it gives CASSDPTGTNQYF.

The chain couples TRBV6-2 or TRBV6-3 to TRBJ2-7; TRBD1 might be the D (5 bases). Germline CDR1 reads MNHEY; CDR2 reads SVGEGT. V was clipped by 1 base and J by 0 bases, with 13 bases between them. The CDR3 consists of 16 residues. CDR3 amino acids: CASSYFLTAPSYEQYF. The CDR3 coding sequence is TGTGCCAGCAGTTACTTTTTGACAGCCCCCTCCTACGAGCAGTACTTC.

The CDR3: CASSARVTEAFF. As DNA, the CDR3 is TGTGCCAGTAGTGCGAGGGTGACTGAAGCTTTCTTT. The chain has TRBV19 and TRBJ1-1; D unclear. The CDR3 has 12 amino acids. Trimming left V 5 bases short and J 5 bases short, with 9 bases between. CDR1 and CDR2 from the germline V gene are LNHDA and SQIVND (reference sequence).

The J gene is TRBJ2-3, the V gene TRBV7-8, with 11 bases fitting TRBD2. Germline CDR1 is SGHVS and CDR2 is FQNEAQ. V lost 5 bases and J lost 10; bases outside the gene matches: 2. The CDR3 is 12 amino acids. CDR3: CASSRLAGPQYF. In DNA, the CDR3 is TGTGCCAGCAGCCGACTAGCGGGGCCGCAGTATTTT.

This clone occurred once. CDR3 region: CASSSQGVSSPLHF. CDR3 sequence (DNA): TGTGCCAGCAGTTCACAGGGCGTGAGTTCACCCCTCCACTTT. The V call is TRBV28, the J call TRBJ1-6; a weak D match, TRBD1 (6 bases). The CDR3 has 14 amino acids. Trimming cost V 4 bases and J 9 bases, with 13 bases left between them. Germline V gene lookup returns CDR1 MDHEN and CDR2 SYDVKM. Full variable domain (outside the CDR3, taken from reference TRBV28 and TRBJ1-6): DVKVTQSSRYLVKRTGEKVFLECVQDMDHENMFWYRQDPGLGLRLIYFSYDVKMKEKGDIPEGYSVSREKKERFSLILESASTNQTSMYLCASSSQGVSSPLHFGNGTRLTVT.

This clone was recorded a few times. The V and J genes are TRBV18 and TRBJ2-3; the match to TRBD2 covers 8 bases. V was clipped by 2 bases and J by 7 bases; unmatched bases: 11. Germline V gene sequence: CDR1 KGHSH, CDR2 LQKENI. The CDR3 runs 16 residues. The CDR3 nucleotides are TGTGCCAGCTCACCAAGTTTCAGACTAGCGAGTTATACGCAGTATTTT. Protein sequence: CASSPSFRLASYTQYF.

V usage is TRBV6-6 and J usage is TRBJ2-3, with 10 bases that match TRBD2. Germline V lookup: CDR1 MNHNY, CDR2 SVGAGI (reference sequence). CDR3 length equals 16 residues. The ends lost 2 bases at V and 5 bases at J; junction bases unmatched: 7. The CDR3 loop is CASSYTSGGAGDTQYF. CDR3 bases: TGTGCCAGCAGTTACACCAGCGGGGGGGCGGGAGATACGCAGTATTTT.

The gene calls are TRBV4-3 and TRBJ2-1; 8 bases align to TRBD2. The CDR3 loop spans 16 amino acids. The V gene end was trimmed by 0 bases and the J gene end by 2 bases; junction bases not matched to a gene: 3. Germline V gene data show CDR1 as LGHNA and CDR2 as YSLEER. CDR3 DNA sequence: TGCGCCAGCAGCCAAGACCCAGCGGGGGCCTACAATGAGCAGTTCTTC. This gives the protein CASSQDPAGAYNEQFF.

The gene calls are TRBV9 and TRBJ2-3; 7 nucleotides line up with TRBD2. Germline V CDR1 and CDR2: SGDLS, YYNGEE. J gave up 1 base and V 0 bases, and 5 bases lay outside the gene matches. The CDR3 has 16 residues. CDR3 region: CASSVEGRGGTDTQYF. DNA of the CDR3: TGTGCCAGCAGCGTAGAGGGACGGGGGGGCACAGATACGCAGTATTTT. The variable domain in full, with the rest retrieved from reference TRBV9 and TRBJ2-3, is DSGVTQTPKHLITATGQRVTLRCSPRSGDLSVYWYQQSLDQGLQFLIQYYNGEERAKGNILERFSAQQFPDLHSELNLSSLELGDSALYFCASSVEGRGGTDTQYFGPGTRLTVL.

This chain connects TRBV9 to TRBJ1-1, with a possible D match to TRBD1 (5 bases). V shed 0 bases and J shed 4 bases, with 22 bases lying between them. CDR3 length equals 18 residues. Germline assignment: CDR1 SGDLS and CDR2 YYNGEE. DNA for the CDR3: TGTGCCAGCAGCGTAGGTCCGGGGGAGGTAGGATGGGGCACTGAAGCTTTCTTT. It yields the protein CASSVGPGEVGWGTEAFF.

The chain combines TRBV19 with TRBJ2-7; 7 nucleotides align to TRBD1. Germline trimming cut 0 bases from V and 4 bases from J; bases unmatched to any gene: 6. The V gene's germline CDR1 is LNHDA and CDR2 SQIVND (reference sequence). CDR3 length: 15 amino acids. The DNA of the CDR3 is TGTGCCAGTAGTATAGATCGGGACAGAGGGTACGAGCAGTACTTC. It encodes CASSIDRDRGYEQYF.